This T cell receptor (beta chain) was identified in a study of blood T cell repertoires in COVID-19. Study as a whole: Nucleic acid was either cDNA or gDNA, and it came from T cells, B-cell-depleted T cells, or PBMCs.

Here immunoSEQ multiplex PCR was the method, and the copy in TCRdb shows in-frame clones only, minus some. Counted here are 450,000 or so clones, approximately 90% occurring once; the ten biggest clones make up roughly 1.6%. V shed 4 bases and J shed 5 bases, with 15 bases lying between them. Looked up from germline, CDR1 is SEHNR and CDR2 is FQNEAQ (reference sequence). CDR3 length equals 14 residues. The chain combines TRBV7-9 with TRBJ2-7, with TRBD1 as a possible D gene (5 bases). Sequencing input: peripheral blood. The receptor was isolated from a woman in her 40s with COVID-19, enrolled during active disease. CDR3 sequence reads: CASSSWAGLNEQYF. CDR3 bases: TGTGCCAGCAGCTCCTGGGCAGGGCTGAACGAGCAGTACTTC.